These T cell receptor beta chains were read from a single sample in a study of T cells in Graves' hyperthyroidism and ophthalmopathy. One entry per CDR3 protein results from TCRdb running MiXCR on the multiplex PCR reads. This sample has roughly 420,000 distinct CDR3 sequences; 15% to 17% occur once, and the top ten carry 12% to 15%. Sequenced material: blood. These receptors all stem from a woman in her late teens or twenties with Graves' hyperthyroidism. Each CDR3 is given with its conserved first and last residue. The order of the fields is J gene, V gene, D gene, clone size, CDR3 DNA, CDR3 protein. D genes are given only for firm matches. Some rows mark clone size as missing; the rest say once, few, many or name a class of expanded clone.

TRBJ2-3 TRBV20-1 NA many TGCAGTGCTAGGGTAGGCACAGATACGCAGTATTTT CSARVGTDTQYF
TRBJ2-1 TRBV6-2/TRBV6-3 TRBD2 few TGTGCCATCGCGGAGCGGGGGGGCTACTACAATGAGCAGTTCTTC CAIAERGGYYNEQFF
TRBJ1-6 TRBV9 NA few TGTGCCAGCAGCGTAGACGGGAGACGGGATTCACCCCTCCACTTT CASSVDGRRDSPLHF
TRBJ2-7 TRBV20-1 TRBD2 few TGCAGTGCTAGAGGGCTAGCGGGCTTCTACGAGCAGTACTTC CSARGLAGFYEQYF
TRBJ2-5 TRBV19 TRBD1 NA TGTGCCAGTAGTATAGATCTCGGGACAGGGTCTTTGGAGACCCAGTACTTC CASSIDLGTGSLETQYF
TRBJ1-6 TRBV6-1 NA NA TGTGCCACCCAGGGGACCTATAATTCACCCCTCCACTTT CATQGTYNSPLHF
TRBJ2-5 TRBV18 NA many TGTGCCAGCTCACCATTGTACCAAGAGACCCAGTACTTC CASSPLYQETQYF
TRBJ1-1 TRBV11-2 NA many TGTGCCAGCAGCAGCATTGGGGGTAACACTGAAGCTTTCTTT CASSSIGGNTEAFF
TRBJ2-5 TRBV4-1 NA few TGCGCCAGCACCCTGAATCAGGGGCGCGGAGAGACCCAGTACTTC CASTLNQGRGETQYF
TRBJ2-3 TRBV19 TRBD2 NA TGTGCCAGTAGTCGGCCCCGACTAGCGGGAGAAATAGGAGATACGCAGTATTTT CASSRPRLAGEIGDTQYF
TRBJ2-1 TRBV6-1 TRBD1 NA TGTGCCAGCAGTGAAGTACCGGGACAGAATTCGGGGAGCAGATTCTTC CASSEVPGQNSGSRFF
TRBJ1-1 TRBV7-9 NA many TGTGCCAGCAGCTTCTCCGGGGCCCACGACGCTGAAGCTTTCTTT CASSFSGAHDAEAFF
TRBJ2-1 TRBV28 NA many TGTGCCAGCAGTTTATTCCCCCCGGGATTAGTCTCCTACAATGAGCAGTTCTTC CASSLFPPGLVSYNEQFF
TRBJ2-1 TRBV29-1 TRBD2 many TGCAGCGCCCCAGTTCTAGCGGGAGGGCCCAATGAGCAGTTCTTC CSAPVLAGGPNEQFF
TRBJ2-1 TRBV20-1 TRBD1 many TGCAGTGTACAACAGGGGGCTAATGAGCAGTTCTTC CSVQQGANEQFF
TRBJ2-6 TRBV10-3 NA NA TGTGCCTCTAAGCAAGGCTCTGGGGCCAACGTCCTGACTTTC CASKQGSGANVLTF
TRBJ1-1 TRBV28 NA many TGTGCCAGCAGTTTAAGCCATCGAGAAGCTTTCTTT CASSLSHREAFF
TRBJ2-1 TRBV7-9 TRBD2 few TGTGCCAGCAGCTCTACAGCGGGGTCCTACAATGAGCAGTTCTTC CASSSTAGSYNEQFF
TRBJ1-5 TRBV6-2/TRBV6-3 NA NA TGTGCCAGCAGTTACGATCAGCCCCAGCATTTT CASSYDQPQHF
TRBJ1-5 TRBV6-2/TRBV6-3 NA many TGTGCCAGCAGTTACTCGATCGAGGGGAATCAGCCCCAGCATTTT CASSYSIEGNQPQHF
TRBJ2-5 TRBV6-1 NA NA TGTGCCAGCAGTGTTGGAGTTGGAGGCCAGACCCAGTACTTC CASSVGVGGQTQYF
TRBJ1-5 TRBV19 NA NA TGTGCCAGCAGTGGGGACATTGATCAGCCCCAGCATTTT CASSGDIDQPQHF
TRBJ2-7 TRBV2 NA many TGTGCCAGCCCTCGGAGACAGGACATATACGAGCAGTACTTC CASPRRQDIYEQYF
TRBJ2-1 TRBV24-1 NA few TGTGCCACCAGAGGTGTCAGTCACAATGAGCAGTTCTTC CATRGVSHNEQFF
TRBJ1-6 TRBV27 TRBD1 many TGTGCCAGCAGTTTATTGACAGGGGGTGATCGATCACCCCTCCACTTT CASSLLTGGDRSPLHF
TRBJ2-7 TRBV12-3/TRBV12-4 NA many TGTGCCAGCAGTTTAGACTCGGGCTACGAGCAGTACTTC CASSLDSGYEQYF
TRBJ1-5 TRBV6-1 NA many TGTGCCTCCCGGCAAGGGGATCAGCCCCAGCATTTT CASRQGDQPQHF
TRBJ2-7 TRBV20-1 TRBD1 many TGCAGTGCTAGTGGCGACAGGGGTTACGAGCAGTACTTC CSASGDRGYEQYF
TRBJ2-5 TRBV29-1 TRBD2 NA TGCAGCGTTGGCGGTAGCGGGAGCACGGAGACCCAGTACTTC CSVGGSGSTETQYF
TRBJ2-5 TRBV12-3/TRBV12-4 NA many TGTGCCAGCAGTCAAACACCGGGGGCCCAGTACTTC CASSQTPGAQYF
TRBJ1-1 TRBV6-4 NA NA TGTGCCAGCAGTCCCCTGGCAGGGATGGTAGTTACTGAAGCTTTCTTT CASSPLAGMVVTEAFF
TRBJ2-5 TRBV12-3/TRBV12-4 NA many TGTGCCAGCAGTTTATCAGCGGAGCTCCAAGAGACCCAGTACTTC CASSLSAELQETQYF
TRBJ2-4 TRBV5-1 NA few TGCGCCAGCAGCTTTTCCCCTACGACAGGCCAAGCCAAAAACATTCAGTACTTC CASSFSPTTGQAKNIQYF
TRBJ1-2 TRBV7-2 NA many TGTGCCAGCAGCCTCGGACAGATTGAATATGGCTACACCTTC CASSLGQIEYGYTF
TRBJ1-3 TRBV15 NA few TGTGCCACCAGCAGAGATTTAACAGGCGGAAACACCATATATTTT CATSRDLTGGNTIYF
TRBJ2-1 TRBV3-1 NA NA TGTGCCAGCAGCAGTAGCTCCTACAATGAGCAGTTCTTC CASSSSSYNEQFF
TRBJ2-1 TRBV12-3/TRBV12-4 NA NA TGTGCCAGCAGTGCATCACGGGCGACCAAGCAGTTCTTC CASSASRATKQFF